This passage covers 9 T cell receptor beta chains from one sample sequenced in a study of blood T cell repertoires in COVID-19. TCRdb's copy holds only in-frame clones and misses some; the assay was immunoSEQ multiplex PCR. Of 400,000 to 500,000 clones listed, around nine tenths are singletons. The specimen was PBMCs or T cells enriched from blood (not recorded which). The receptor source for this set is a woman aged 18-30 years who had been exposed to COVID-19.

The table lists this clone with a count of one. This chain joins TRBV7-9 and TRBJ1-4; 8 nucleotides align to TRBD1. Germline V CDR1 and CDR2: SEHNR, FQNEAQ (reference sequence). Trimming took 5 bases from V and 5 from J; bases not matched to a gene: 4. The CDR3 sequence is 14 residues long. In DNA, the CDR3 is TGTGCCAGCAGCCTAGACAGGGGAAATGAAAAACTGTTTTTT. Protein product: CASSLDRGNEKLFF. The full variable domain, in which reference TRBV7-9 and TRBJ1-4 provide the parts outside the CDR3, is DTGVSQNPRHKITKRGQNVTFRCDPISEHNRLYWYRQTLGQGPEFLTYFQNEAQLEKSRLLSDRFSAERPKGSFSTLEIQRTEQGDSAMYLCASSLDRGNEKLFFGSGTQLSVL.

CDR3 coding DNA: TGTGCCAGTAGTGGGGGACAGGGAAATCAGCCCCAGCATTTT. It translates to CASSGGQGNQPQHF. The rearrangement links TRBV19 to TRBJ1-5; TRBD1 agrees at 9 bases. The CDR3 totals 14 residues. V was clipped by 5 bases and J by 4 bases; unmatched bases: 3. Germline CDR1 reads LNHDA; CDR2 reads SQIVND (reference sequence).

This clone was observed a few times. Here the CDR3 reads CSASARESYGYTF. The CDR3 DNA follows: TGCAGTGCTAGTGCCAGGGAATCCTATGGCTACACCTTC. The chain links TRBV20-1 to TRBJ1-2, with D possibly TRBD1 on 5 matching bases. Trimming took 3 bases from V and 4 from J, leaving 12 bases between them. The CDR3 is 13 amino acids. Germline V CDR1 and CDR2: DFQATT, SNEGSKA (reference sequence).

This chain joins TRBV24-1 and TRBJ1-1, with no clear D. The CDR3 runs 12 residues. Trimming took 6 bases from V and 1 from J, leaving 5 bases between them. Germline loops: CDR1 KGHDR, CDR2 SFDVKD. The CDR3 region is CATSPGNTEAFF. DNA for the CDR3: TGTGCCACCAGTCCGGGGAACACTGAAGCTTTCTTT.

This chain joins TRBV2 and TRBJ2-2, with 10 bases aligning to TRBD2. This CDR3 spans 16 amino acids. Per germline, CDR1 SNHLY and CDR2 FYNNEI. V lost 1 base to trimming and J lost 7 bases; unmatched junction nucleotides: 6. The CDR3 is CASSEESSGRIGELFF. The CDR3 DNA sequence: TGTGCCAGCAGTGAAGAGTCTAGCGGGAGAATCGGGGAGCTGTTTTTT. The full variable domain, with the rest looked up from reference TRBV2 and TRBJ2-2, is EPEVTQTPSHQVTQMGQEVILRCVPISNHLYFYWYRQILGQKVEFLVSFYNNEISEKSEIFDDQFSVERPDGSNFTLKIRSTKLEDSAMYFCASSEESSGRIGELFFGEGSRLTVL.

The chain couples TRBV11-2 to TRBJ2-7, with D possibly being TRBD1 (7 bases). Germline loops: CDR1 SGHAT, CDR2 FQNNGV. The CDR3 has 12 residues. Trimming stripped 10 bases from V and 1 base from J, with 11 bases between. CDR3 protein: CATRGRSYEQYF. The CDR3 nucleotides read TGTGCCACCAGGGGGAGGTCCTACGAGCAGTACTTC.

This chain joins TRBV5-4 and TRBJ2-2, with 7 bases that match TRBD1. In germline, CDR1 is SGHNT, CDR2 YYREEE (reference sequence). The CDR3 runs to 17 residues. V lost 4 bases and J lost 2; bases outside the gene matches: 11. The CDR3 is CASSLGVRDRNTGELFF. Written as DNA, the CDR3 is TGTGCCAGCAGCCTGGGGGTCCGGGACAGAAACACCGGGGAGCTGTTTTTT.

J is TRBJ1-1 and V is TRBV6-5, with D possibly TRBD1 on 5 matching bases. This CDR3 contains 12 residues. In germline, CDR1 is MNHEY, CDR2 SVGAGI. Trimming cost V 6 bases and J 2 bases, with 7 bases left between them. CDR3 sequence reads: CASSQGNTEAFF. The CDR3 DNA reads TGTGCCAGCAGCCAGGGTAACACTGAAGCTTTCTTT.

This rearrangement joins TRBV28 to TRBJ1-4; D is undetermined. Germline-derived CDR1 and CDR2 are MDHEN and SYDVKM. This CDR3 is 13 amino acids long. The V and J ends lost 7 bases and 5 bases respectively, with 11 bases between them. Here the CDR3 reads CASTAGGNEKLFF. CDR3 DNA: TGTGCCAGCACAGCGGGCGGGAATGAAAAACTGTTTTTT.